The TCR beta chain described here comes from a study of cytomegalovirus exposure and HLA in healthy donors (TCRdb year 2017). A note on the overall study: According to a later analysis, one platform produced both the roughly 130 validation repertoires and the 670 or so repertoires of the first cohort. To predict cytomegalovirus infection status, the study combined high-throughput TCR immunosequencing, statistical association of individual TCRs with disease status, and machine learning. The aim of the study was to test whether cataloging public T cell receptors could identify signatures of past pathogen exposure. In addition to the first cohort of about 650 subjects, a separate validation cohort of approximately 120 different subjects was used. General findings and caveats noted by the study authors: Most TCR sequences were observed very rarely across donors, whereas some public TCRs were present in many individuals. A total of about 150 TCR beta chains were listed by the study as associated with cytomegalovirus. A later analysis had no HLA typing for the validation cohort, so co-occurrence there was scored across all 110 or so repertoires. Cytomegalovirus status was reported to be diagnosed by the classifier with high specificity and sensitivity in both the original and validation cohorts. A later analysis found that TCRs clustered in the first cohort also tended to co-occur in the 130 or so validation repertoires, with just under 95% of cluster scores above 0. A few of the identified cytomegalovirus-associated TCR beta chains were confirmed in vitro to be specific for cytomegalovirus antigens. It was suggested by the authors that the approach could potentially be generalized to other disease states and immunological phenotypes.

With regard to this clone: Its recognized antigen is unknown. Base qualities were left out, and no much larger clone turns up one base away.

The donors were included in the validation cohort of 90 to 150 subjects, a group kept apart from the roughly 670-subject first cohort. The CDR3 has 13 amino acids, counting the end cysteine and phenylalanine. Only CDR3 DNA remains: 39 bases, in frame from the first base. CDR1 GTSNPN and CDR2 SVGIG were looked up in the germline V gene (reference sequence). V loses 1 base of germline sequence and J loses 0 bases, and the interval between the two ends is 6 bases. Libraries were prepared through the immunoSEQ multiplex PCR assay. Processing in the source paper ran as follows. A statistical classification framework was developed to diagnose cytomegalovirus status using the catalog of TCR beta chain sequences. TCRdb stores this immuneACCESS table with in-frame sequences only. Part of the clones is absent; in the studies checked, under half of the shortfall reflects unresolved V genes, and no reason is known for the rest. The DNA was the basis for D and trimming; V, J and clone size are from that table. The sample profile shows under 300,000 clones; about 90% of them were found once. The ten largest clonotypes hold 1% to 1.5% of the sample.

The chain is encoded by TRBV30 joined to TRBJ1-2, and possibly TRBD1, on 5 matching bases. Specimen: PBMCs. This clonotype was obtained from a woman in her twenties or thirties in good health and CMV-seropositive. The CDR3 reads CAWSGGTNYGYTF. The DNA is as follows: TGTGCCTGGAGTGGGGGCACTAACTATGGCTACACCTTC.